Listed here are 26 T cell receptor beta chains from one sample, sequenced in a study of CD8+ T cells in alopecia areata. Extracted from the samples, RNA was reverse transcribed into cDNA to serve as the sequencing template. Data came from immunoSEQ multiplex PCR; TCRdb stores just in-frame clones and leaves some out. The table includes roughly 200,000 clones, roughly 60% detected once. This specimen was CD4+ T cells sorted from blood, taken at week 0. The origin of the receptors is a human donor with alopecia areata.

The chain employs TRBV6-1 and TRBJ2-7; 7 positions match TRBD1. The CDR3 sequence is 13 residues long. Germline-derived CDR1 and CDR2 are MNHNS and SASEGT. With V trimmed by 7 bases and J by 2 bases, 5 bases remained unmatched. The chain's CDR3 is CASNSGQTYEQYF. The CDR3 DNA follows: TGTGCCAGCAATTCGGGACAGACCTACGAGCAGTACTTC.

The chain is built from TRBV9 and TRBJ1-2; D gene unclear. The CDR3 consists of 14 residues. Germline CDR1 reads SGDLS; CDR2 reads YYNGEE. Between the trimmed V and J ends, which lost 0 bases and 7 bases, there was a span of 13 bases. The DNA for the CDR3 is TGTGCCAGCAGCGTAGGCAGTAGGGCGAGTGGCTACACCTTC. It specifies CASSVGSRASGYTF.

The CDR3, as DNA: TGTGCCAGCAGTACACAGGGACCTTACGAGTCGGAGTACTTC. It yields the protein CASSTQGPYESEYF. The rearrangement joins TRBV6-6 to TRBJ2-7; D might be TRBD1 (6 bases). V shed 5 bases and J shed 11 bases, with 22 bases lying between them. The CDR3 is 14 residues long. Germline CDR1 and CDR2: MNHNY and SVGAGI (reference sequence).

V is TRBV6-5 and J is TRBJ2-5; the D is unclear. V was trimmed by 6 bases and J by 0 bases, leaving 11 bases between them. The CDR3 extends over 14 amino acids. Germline loops: CDR1 MNHEY, CDR2 SVGAGI. The CDR3 sequence is CASSPTNNQETQYF. The CDR3 bases are TGTGCCAGCAGCCCAACTAACAACCAAGAGACCCAGTACTTC.

The gene calls are TRBV30 and TRBJ2-2; no definite D call. There are 13 residues in the CDR3. Trimming removed 0 bases at V and 4 bases at J, with 6 bases between. Germline V gene lookup returns CDR1 GTSNPN and CDR2 SVGIG (reference sequence). Here the CDR3 DNA reads TGTGCCTGGAGTGTAGGTAGCACCGGGGAGCTGTTTTTT. This gives the protein CAWSVGSTGELFF.

Remarks on this clone: A read error may account for a junction end that differs from germline. The chain recombines TRBV29-1 with TRBJ2-7; D gene ambiguous. Germline V gives CDR1 SQVTM, CDR2 ANQGSEA. This CDR3 region has 9 residues. The CDR3, as DNA: TGTTCCCTAACACGCGAGCAGTACTTC. Residues: CSLTREQYF.

V is TRBV10-3 and J is TRBJ2-6; 11 bases are a match to TRBD1. Germline values: CDR1 ENHRY, CDR2 SYGVKD. This CDR3 contains 18 residues. Trimming cost V 8 bases and J 1 base; bases outside gene matches: 10. The CDR3 coding sequence is TGTGCCATCGGAGGACAGGGGGCCATAGTGTCTGGGGCCAACGTCCTGACTTTC. This codes for CAIGGQGAIVSGANVLTF.

The table lists this clone with a few counts. V gene TRBV30 combines with J gene TRBJ2-7; TRBD1 aligns across 9 bases. Germline CDR1 GTSNPN, CDR2 SVGIG (reference sequence). V was clipped by 2 bases and J by 4 bases; unmatched bases: 3. The length of the CDR3 is 13 residues. CDR3 region: CAWSRDREYEQYF. CDR3 bases: TGTGCCTGGAGTAGGGACAGGGAATACGAGCAGTACTTC.

The J gene is TRBJ2-1, the V gene TRBV29-1; 8 bases fit TRBD1. The CDR3 covers 14 residues. Unmatched junction bases numbered 7, after V lost 4 bases and J lost 5 bases. Germline CDR1 reads SQVTM; CDR2 reads ANQGSEA. CDR3 bases: TGCAGCGTTGGTGAGGGACAGGACCACAATGAGCAGTTCTTC. Translated: CSVGEGQDHNEQFF.

This chain links TRBV2 with TRBJ1-1, with D possibly being TRBD1 (5 bases). This CDR3 has 12 amino acids. Germline V gives CDR1 SNHLY, CDR2 FYNNEI. The V end was cut by 4 bases, the J end by 7 bases, with 10 bases between. The CDR3 bases are TGTGCCAGCAGTGGAACAGGATATGAAGCTTTCTTT. Translated: CASSGTGYEAFF.

This clone has more than one count but fewer than ten. The chain employs TRBV4-3 and TRBJ2-5, with 9 bases matching TRBD1. With V trimmed by 0 bases and J by 4 bases, 0 bases remained unmatched. The CDR3 contains 14 residues. Per germline, CDR1 LGHNA and CDR2 YSLEER. The CDR3: CASSQETGGETQYF. In nucleotides, the CDR3 is TGCGCCAGCAGCCAAGAGACAGGGGGAGAGACCCAGTACTTC.

This clone has a handful of counts. This chain uses TRBV30 with TRBJ1-6, with 8 bases matching TRBD1. The germline V gene encodes CDR1 GTSNPN and CDR2 SVGIG (reference sequence). V lost 3 bases and J lost 7; bases outside the gene matches: 2. The CDR3 has 13 residues. The DNA of the CDR3 is TGTGCCTGGAGGACAGGGGTCAATTCACCCCTCCACTTT. Residues: CAWRTGVNSPLHF.

This CDR3 is CASSESGATDTQYF. The CDR3 DNA is TGTGCCAGCAGTGAGTCAGGGGCCACAGATACGCAGTATTTT. This chain joins TRBV6-1 and TRBJ2-3, with a tentative D call TRBD1 (6 bases). CDR1 is MNHNS, CDR2 SASEGT, per germline. This CDR3 contains 14 residues. The V and J ends lost 3 bases and 2 bases respectively, with 9 bases between them.

The chain has TRBV27 and TRBJ1-2; tentatively, D is TRBD1 (6 bases). Trimming shortened V by 5 bases and J by 5 bases, and 12 bases separated the two germline ends. The CDR3 length is 13 residues. Per the germline V gene, CDR1 is MNHEY and CDR2 is SMNVEV (reference sequence). The DNA for the CDR3 is TGTGCCAGCAGTCATTCAGGGGTGTATGGCTACACCTTC. This encodes CASSHSGVYGYTF.

The rearrangement joins TRBV30 to TRBJ1-1, with D perhaps matching TRBD1 (5 bases). Trimming stripped 2 bases from V and 3 bases from J, with 10 bases between. Germline V lookup: CDR1 GTSNPN, CDR2 SVGIG (reference sequence). The CDR3 totals 13 residues. This chain's CDR3 is CAWSWGTDTEAFF. The CDR3, as DNA: TGTGCCTGGAGTTGGGGGACGGACACTGAAGCTTTCTTT.

The chain recombines TRBV30 with TRBJ1-2, with TRBD1 identical over 8 bases. The trim removed 0 bases at V and 7 bases at J, leaving 7 bases unmatched. Germline V lookup: CDR1 GTSNPN, CDR2 SVGIG (reference sequence). The CDR3 has 14 residues. The CDR3 loop reads CAWSVPQGGIGYTF. The DNA for the CDR3 is TGTGCCTGGAGTGTACCACAGGGGGGAATTGGCTACACCTTC.

The chain combines TRBV25-1 with TRBJ2-2, with 8 bases aligning to TRBD1. V dropped 0 bases and J dropped 4; count of bases not matched to a gene: 7. The germline gives CDR1 MGHDK, CDR2 SYGVNS. The CDR3 length is 17 residues. The CDR3 loop reads CASSEYIRQGSTGELFF. CDR3 coding DNA: TGTGCCAGCAGTGAATATATTCGACAGGGGAGCACCGGGGAGCTGTTTTTT. Variable domain in full (rest from reference TRBV25-1 and TRBJ2-2): EADIYQTPRYLVIGTGKKITLECSQTMGHDKMYWYQQDPGMELHLIHYSYGVNSTEKGDLSSESTVSRIRTEHFPLTLESARPSHTSQYLCASSEYIRQGSTGELFFGEGSRLTVL.

The chain joins TRBV27 to TRBJ1-2; D is unclear. V lost 0 bases, J lost 4 bases, and 9 bases lay in between. The CDR3 length is 14 residues. Germline CDR1 and CDR2: MNHEY and SMNVEV (reference sequence). The CDR3 here is CASSLSDGRYGYTF. CDR3 bases: TGTGCCAGCAGTTTATCGGACGGTCGCTATGGCTACACCTTC.

This chain links TRBV25-1 with TRBJ1-1; D uncertain. CDR3 size: 13 residues. The V and J ends lost 4 bases and 3 bases respectively, with 9 bases between them. Germline CDR1 MGHDK, CDR2 SYGVNS. CDR3 coding DNA: TGTGCCAGCAGTGCTACCGGCTACACTGAAGCTTTCTTT. Encoded protein: CASSATGYTEAFF.

V gene TRBV27 combines with J gene TRBJ1-1; no firm D call. Trimming stripped 3 bases from V and 5 bases from J, with 10 bases between. The CDR3 extends over 13 amino acids. Germline-derived CDR1 and CDR2 are MNHEY and SMNVEV (reference sequence). The CDR3 is CASSFGVGTEAFF. The CDR3 bases are TGTGCCAGCAGTTTCGGGGTGGGGACTGAAGCTTTCTTT.

With respect to this clone: This sample includes further DNA sequences coding for the same CDR3. The CDR3 nucleotides read TGCAGCGTGGGGGGGTACAATGAGCAGTTCTTC. This sequence encodes CSVGGYNEQFF. The chain employs TRBV29-1 and TRBJ2-1; 7 bases agree with TRBD2. This CDR3 contains 11 residues. V lost 6 bases to trimming and J lost 4 bases; unmatched junction nucleotides: 0. CDR1 is SQVTM and CDR2 is ANQGSEA in the germline V gene.

In its sample, this clone was seen a few times. CDR3 coding DNA: TGTGCCTGTGACAGGGGGCATGGCACCGGGGAGCTGTTTTTT. Its protein product is CACDRGHGTGELFF. The rearrangement links TRBV30 to TRBJ2-2; 10 positions agree with TRBD1. Germline CDR1 is GTSNPN and CDR2 is SVGIG (reference sequence). V was clipped by 6 bases and J by 4 bases; unmatched bases: 5. The CDR3 consists of 14 residues.

This chain uses TRBV25-1 with TRBJ2-2, with unresolved D. The CDR3 contains 15 residues. Per the germline V gene, CDR1 is MGHDK and CDR2 is SYGVNS. Trimming left V 3 bases short and J 1 base short, with 9 bases between. CDR3 loop: CASSDRGRNTGELFF. CDR3 bases: TGTGCCAGCAGTGATCGAGGCAGGAACACCGGGGAGCTGTTTTTT. The entire variable domain, with the rest obtained from reference TRBV25-1 and TRBJ2-2, is as follows: EADIYQTPRYLVIGTGKKITLECSQTMGHDKMYWYQQDPGMELHLIHYSYGVNSTEKGDLSSESTVSRIRTEHFPLTLESARPSHTSQYLCASSDRGRNTGELFFGEGSRLTVL.

The chain combines TRBV15 with TRBJ2-5, with D possibly called TRBD1 or TRBD2 (6 bases each). Trimming removed 1 base from V and 2 bases from J, with 20 bases in between. This CDR3 is 18 amino acids long. The germline V gene has CDR1 LNHNV and CDR2 YYDKDF (reference sequence). Here the CDR3 reads CATSRGTVWRREQETQYF. The CDR3 region has the DNA TGTGCCACCAGCAGAGGGACAGTTTGGAGGCGGGAACAAGAGACCCAGTACTTC.

The V gene is TRBV20-1, the J gene TRBJ2-1; no definite D call. V shed 6 bases and J shed 7 bases, with 7 bases lying between them. Germline V gene data show CDR1 as DFQATT and CDR2 as SNEGSKA (reference sequence). The CDR3 is made up of 10 amino acids. The CDR3 DNA reads TGCAGTGCCGTGGAGAATGAGCAGTTCTTC. This gives the protein CSAVENEQFF.

V gene TRBV29-1 combines with J gene TRBJ2-3; D not resolved. V was trimmed by 4 bases and J by 0 bases, leaving 5 bases between them. Germline V gene data show CDR1 as SQVTM and CDR2 as ANQGSEA. The CDR3 is 12 residues long. The CDR3 nucleotides are TGCAGCGTTGCAGTGAGCACAGATACGCAGTATTTT. It yields the protein CSVAVSTDTQYF.